This T cell receptor (beta chain) comes out of a study of blood T cell repertoires in COVID-19. About the research overall: Specimens from acute and convalescent COVID-19 originated in the United States, Italy and Spain. The analysed material was cDNA or gDNA that came from T cells, B-cell-depleted T cells, or PBMCs.

Authors' data handling: Amplification of reference gene primers was used by the study to estimate nucleated cell counts. This table comes from immunoSEQ multiplex PCR, and its TCRdb copy is limited to in-frame clones, with some not included. That table supplies the V and J calls and clone size; D and trimming were determined from the DNA. The data contain 350,000 to 550,000 clones, 75% to 90% of them singletons. Sequencing was performed on peripheral blood. The origin of this receptor is a woman aged 25 to 39 with acute or convalescent COVID-19.

CDR3 DNA: TGCGCCAGCCGGATATCCAGGGGAACGGAGACCCAGTACTTC. It yields the protein CASRISRGTETQYF. This rearrangement joins TRBV5-1 to TRBJ2-5; D may be TRBD1 (6 bases). CDR1 and CDR2 (germline): SGHRS, YFSETQ. CDR3 size: 14 residues. V was clipped by 7 bases and J by 5 bases, with 18 bases between them.